This is a list of T cell receptor beta chains from one sample in a study of blood T cells in healthy people across ages. One entry per CDR3 protein, called by TCRdb with MiXCR from the 5' RACE reads. The sample holds around 1,500,000 distinct CDR3 sequences, roughly 27% seen once. Input material: blood. These receptors all stem from a woman aged 25 to 39 in good health. Both conserved end residues are part of each CDR3. The D gene is left open where the match is weak. The listing skips clone size in some rows; elsewhere it reads once, few, many or a size class.

D gene	V gene	J gene	clone size	CDR3 protein	CDR3 DNA
-	TRBV12-3/TRBV12-4	TRBJ2-7	-	CASSFGASVYEQYF	TGTGCCAGCAGTTTTGGAGCGAGCGTATACGAGCAGTACTTC
TRBD1	TRBV6-2/TRBV6-3	TRBJ2-5	-	CASRFRTGDQETQYF	TGTGCCAGCAGATTCCGGACAGGGGACCAAGAGACCCAGTACTTC
TRBD1	TRBV5-1	TRBJ1-1	-	CASSTPPGQENMNTEAFF	TGCGCCAGCAGCACACCACCGGGACAGGAAAACATGAACACTGAAGCTTTCTTT
-	TRBV29-1	TRBJ1-6	few	CSVTQGRTSPLHF	TGCAGCGTTACCCAAGGAAGGACTTCACCCCTCCACTTT
TRBD1	TRBV6-1	TRBJ2-7	few	CASSAHGTGSLYEQYF	TGTGCCAGCAGTGCCCATGGGACAGGGTCTCTCTACGAGCAGTACTTC
-	TRBV28	TRBJ1-2	few	CASSLFRVGYGYTF	TGTGCCAGCAGTTTGTTCAGGGTGGGCTATGGCTACACCTTC
TRBD2	TRBV5-4	TRBJ2-3	few	CASSPGTSGVAATQYF	TGTGCCAGCAGCCCAGGGACTAGCGGGGTAGCGGCTACGCAGTATTTT
-	TRBV20-1	TRBJ1-2	-	CSAIGRAGGNYGYTF	TGCAGTGCCATTGGGAGGGCTGGCGGAAACTATGGCTACACCTTC
-	TRBV12-3/TRBV12-4	TRBJ2-5	-	CASSTNPQETQYF	TGTGCCAGCAGCACAAACCCCCAAGAGACCCAGTACTTC
-	TRBV11-2	TRBJ2-4	many	CASSFSEGLENIQYF	TGTGCCAGCAGCTTTTCGGAGGGCCTCGAAAACATTCAGTACTTC
TRBD2	TRBV5-1	TRBJ2-5	-	CASSLVAGTGNEQYF	TGCGCCAGCAGCTTGGTAGCGGGGACCGGGAATGAGCAGTACTTC
TRBD1	TRBV12-3/TRBV12-4	TRBJ1-2	-	CASSLKGAGDDYTF	TGTGCCAGCAGTTTAAAGGGGGCGGGAGATGACTACACCTTC
TRBD1	TRBV27	TRBJ2-3	few	CASSSYSGQGDTDTQYF	TGTGCCAGCAGTTCCTATTCAGGACAGGGGGACACAGATACGCAGTATTTT
TRBD1	TRBV7-9	TRBJ2-6	many	CASSLPGTGGAGANVLTF	TGTGCCAGCAGCCTACCCGGGACAGGGGGCGCTGGGGCCAACGTCCTGACTTTC
-	TRBV5-1	TRBJ2-1	few	CASSLRASNNEQFF	TGCGCCAGCAGCTTGAGGGCCTCTAACAATGAGCAGTTCTTC
-	TRBV15	TRBJ2-5	many	CATSRDPARTQYF	TGTGCCACCAGCAGAGATCCTGCCAGGACCCAGTACTTC
-	TRBV6-1	TRBJ1-5	-	CASSEGGGFWPQHF	TGTGCCAGCAGTGAAGGAGGAGGGTTTTGGCCCCAGCATTTT
-	TRBV20-1	TRBJ2-4	-	CSALGLDEQYF	TGCAGTGCTCTCGGGTTGGATGAGCAGTACTTC
TRBD2	TRBV7-3	TRBJ2-1	few	CASSFRLADEQFF	TGTGCCAGCAGCTTCCGACTAGCGGATGAGCAGTTCTTC
-	TRBV6-5	TRBJ2-7	-	CARYRDPNSPLYF	TGTGCCAGATATAGGGACCCAAATTCACCCCTCTACTTC
TRBD1	TRBV7-2	TRBJ1-2	many	CASSFSGGNYGYTF	TGTGCCAGCAGCTTTTCAGGGGGCAACTATGGCTACACCTTC
-	TRBV6-6	TRBJ2-1	few	CASSRNPGSSYNEQFF	TGTGCCAGCAGTCGTAACCCTGGGAGCTCCTACAATGAGCAGTTCTTC
TRBD2	TRBV29-1	TRBJ2-7	many	CSVERGKPYEQYF	TGCAGCGTAGAGCGGGGAAAACCCTACGAGCAGTACTTC
-	TRBV10-3	TRBJ2-1	-	CAISESQGNEQFF	TGTGCCATCAGTGAGTCTCAGGGGAATGAGCAGTTCTTC
-	TRBV16	TRBJ1-1	few	CASSPNGGFLAFF	TGTGCCAGCAGCCCTAATGGGGGGTTCTTAGCTTTCTTT
-	TRBV21-1	TRBJ1-2	few	CAAGGQGSKDYGYTF	TGTGCAGCGGGGGGACAGGGGTCGAAGGACTATGGCTACACCTTC
-	TRBV10-3	TRBJ2-5	many	CAISEREGETQYF	TGTGCCATCAGTGAGCGCGAGGGGGAGACCCAGTACTTC
-	TRBV7-3	TRBJ2-4	-	CASSLEAVGTKNIQYF	TGTGCCAGCAGCTTAGAGGCAGTTGGAACCAAAAACATTCAGTACTTC
-	TRBV7-2	TRBJ2-7	-	CASSAIGLSSYEQYF	TGTGCCAGCAGCGCCATAGGGCTATCTTCCTACGAGCAGTACTTC
-	TRBV11-2	TRBJ1-4	-	CASSLVASNEKLFF	TGTGCCAGCAGCTTAGTGGCGAGTAATGAAAAACTGTTTTTT
TRBD1	TRBV10-3	TRBJ2-6	-	CAISEGRTGLRGANVLTF	TGTGCCATCAGTGAGGGAAGGACAGGCCTCAGAGGGGCCAACGTCCTGACTTTC
TRBD1	TRBV15	TRBJ2-1	many	CATSPGTGLYEQFF	TGTGCCACCAGTCCCGGGACAGGTCTCTATGAGCAGTTCTTC
-	TRBV20-1	TRBJ1-1	-	CSASDLLDKTEAFF	TGCAGTGCTAGCGACCTCCTTGATAAAACTGAAGCTTTCTTT
-	TRBV21-1	TRBJ1-5	-	CASSLREESNQPQHF	TGTGCCAGCAGCCTGAGGGAGGAGAGCAATCAGCCCCAGCATTTT
TRBD2	TRBV7-2	TRBJ2-1	-	CASSLAGLAGGHEQFF	TGTGCCAGCAGCTTAGCCGGACTAGCGGGAGGGCATGAGCAGTTCTTC
-	TRBV20-1	TRBJ2-6	-	CSANDWFSGANVLTF	TGCAGTGCTAATGACTGGTTCTCTGGGGCCAACGTCCTGACTTTC
-	TRBV29-1	TRBJ2-1	many	CSVDSRGHNEQFF	TGCAGCGTTGATTCGAGGGGCCACAATGAGCAGTTCTTC
TRBD1	TRBV25-1	TRBJ2-1	-	CASSGRRDRGLNNEQFF	TGTGCCAGCAGTGGACGACGGGACAGGGGGCTGAACAATGAGCAGTTCTTC
-	TRBV10-3	TRBJ1-2	-	CAISESPGEGYTF	TGTGCCATCAGTGAGTCACCAGGGGAAGGCTACACCTTC
TRBD2	TRBV20-1	TRBJ2-3	once	CSARTAGEVSDTQYF	TGCAGTGCTCGGACAGCGGGAGAAGTCTCAGATACGCAGTATTTT
TRBD1	TRBV10-3	TRBJ1-3	-	CAIKSGTGGNTIYF	TGCGCCATCAAGTCCGGGACAGGGGGCAACACCATATATTTT
TRBD1	TRBV7-3	TRBJ2-1	-	CASSITGTGWDEQFF	TGTGCCAGCAGCATCACCGGGACAGGGTGGGATGAGCAGTTCTTC
-	TRBV7-2	TRBJ2-3	few	CASAYNPGDTQYF	TGTGCCAGCGCATATAATCCGGGGGATACGCAGTATTTT
-	TRBV7-6	TRBJ1-1	few	CASSSGWRTEAFF	TGTGCCAGCAGCTCAGGGTGGCGAACTGAAGCTTTCTTT
-	TRBV29-1	TRBJ2-1	few	CSLEGRANYNEQFF	TGCAGCCTAGAAGGTAGGGCTAACTACAATGAGCAGTTCTTC
-	TRBV19	TRBJ1-2	-	CASSTRGAAGYGYTF	TGTGCCAGTAGTACTCGAGGGGCGGCGGGCTATGGCTACACCTTC
TRBD1	TRBV6-5	TRBJ2-4	many	CASSRDRANLRNIQYF	TGTGCCAGCAGTCGGGACAGGGCCAACCTCCGGAACATTCAGTACTTC
-	TRBV7-6	TRBJ1-3	-	CASSFALHLSGNTIYF	TGTGCCAGCAGCTTCGCCCTCCACCTCTCTGGAAACACCATATATTTT
-	TRBV5-1	TRBJ1-1	-	CASSSPGGGTEAFF	TGCGCCAGCAGCTCACCCGGGGGGGGCACTGAAGCTTTCTTT
-	TRBV7-9	TRBJ2-1	-	CASSRRFETLSYNEQFF	TGTGCCAGCAGCCGCAGATTCGAGACCCTCTCCTACAATGAGCAGTTCTTC
TRBD2	TRBV4-1	TRBJ2-3	-	CASSQYLAGGELSTDTQYF	TGCGCCAGCAGCCAATATCTAGCGGGGGGTGAACTTAGCACAGATACGCAGTATTTT
-	TRBV7-7	TRBJ2-1	-	CASSPNPGSYNEQFF	TGTGCCAGCAGCCCAAATCCCGGCTCCTACAATGAGCAGTTCTTC
-	TRBV13	TRBJ2-7	-	CASSQLAISYNEQYF	TGTGCCAGCAGCCAGCTAGCGATCTCCTACAATGAGCAGTACTTC